One T cell receptor beta chain is described in this entry. This CDR3 is 13 amino acids long. Germline V lookup: CDR1 DFQATT, CDR2 SNEGSKA (reference sequence). V shed 3 bases and J shed 6 bases, with 12 bases lying between them. Per the original methods: Using reference gene primer amplification, nucleated cell counts were estimated. The assay was immunoSEQ multiplex PCR, and TCRdb's table has in-frame clones only and misses some. V, J and clone size are taken as reported in that table, and D and trimming were inferred from the DNA itself. The sample yields about 74,000 clones, 80% to 90% seen once. This specimen belongs to a study of blood T cell repertoires in COVID-19. At the level of the study: Researchers got acute and convalescent COVID-19 samples from the United States, Italy and Spain. PBMCs, B-cell-depleted T cells, or T cells provided the cDNA or gDNA that made up the material.

The specimen was peripheral blood. This TCR was sampled from a woman of 80 years or more with active or convalescent COVID-19. The chain links TRBV20-1 to TRBJ1-5, with D possibly matching TRBD1 (6 bases). The DNA for the CDR3 is TGCAGTGCTAGTGGTCAGGGGATTCAGCCCCAGCATTTT. As protein: CSASGQGIQPQHF.